These 10 T cell receptor beta chains share one sample of origin, sequenced in a study of shared clonotypes between healthy human individuals (dated by TCRdb to 2020 to 2021). Library creation used the immunoSEQ multiplex PCR assay. TCRdb took this table from immuneACCESS and kept in-frame rearrangements with V and J called. Such tables lack part of the clones; where checked against another copy, unresolved V genes explain under half of the gap, and the rest is unexplained. This sample lists millions of clones; 93% were detected once. 1.5% to 2% of the sample is taken by the ten largest. CD8 naive samples were obtained by positive selection for CCR7 among CD45RO-negative cells, yielding a CD45RA+CCR7+ population from which TemRA cells were excluded. The source material was naive CD8+ T cells from PBMCs. The sample's cell subset or site label, decoded: CD45RA+CCR7+. The receptors come from a man aged 18 to 30 in good health. Some clones in this sample may be carry-over from other donors' samples.

The chain carries TRBV5-4 and TRBJ1-1; D is unresolved. This CDR3 spans 12 amino acids. Germline CDR1 is SGHNT and CDR2 is YYREEE (reference sequence). The germline V and J ends were trimmed by 5 bases and 0 bases, with 5 bases remaining between them. The CDR3 protein is CASSILNTEAFF. CDR3 DNA: TGTGCCAGCAGTATTCTGAACACTGAAGCTTTCTTT.

This sequence joins TRBV7-9 and TRBJ1-1; 7 bases line up with TRBD1. The germline CDR1 and CDR2 sequences are SEHNR and FQNEAQ (reference sequence). After removal of 6 bases from V and 3 bases from J, the junction contained 4 bases not matched to a gene. The CDR3 is made up of 13 amino acids. The CDR3 loop reads CASRDRDDTEAFF. CDR3 coding DNA: TGTGCCAGCAGAGACAGGGATGACACTGAAGCTTTCTTT.

The CDR3 sequence: CASSSPFGLAKNIQYF. The CDR3 DNA sequence: TGTGCCAGCAGTTCCCCCTTTGGGCTAGCCAAAAACATTCAGTACTTC. The chain uses TRBV28 and TRBJ2-4; no firm D call. Trimming took 4 bases from V and 0 from J, leaving 13 bases between them. This CDR3 has 16 amino acids. Germline V gene lookup returns CDR1 MDHEN and CDR2 SYDVKM. The full variable domain, in which reference TRBV28 and TRBJ2-4 provide the parts outside the CDR3, is DVKVTQSSRYLVKRTGEKVFLECVQDMDHENMFWYRQDPGLGLRLIYFSYDVKMKEKGDIPEGYSVSREKKERFSLILESASTNQTSMYLCASSSPFGLAKNIQYFGAGTRLSVL.

This clone was found once. The chain recombines TRBV11-2 with TRBJ2-7; 7 nucleotides match TRBD2. The CDR3 runs 15 residues. Germline lookup yields CDR1 SGHAT and CDR2 FQNNGV. V shed 1 base and J 5 bases; nucleotides not matched to a gene: 8. The CDR3 DNA follows: TGTGCCAGCAGCTTAGTGGCGGGAGAGGGTGACGAGCAGTACTTC. Residues: CASSLVAGEGDEQYF.

The CDR3 DNA is TGTGCCAGCAGCCCCGCGGGGGACGCACCCCCCTACGAGCAGTACTTC. Translating gives CASSPAGDAPPYEQYF. The gene calls are TRBV5-6 and TRBJ2-7, with TRBD2 matching over 7 bases. The V gene end was trimmed by 4 bases and the J gene end by 2 bases; junction bases not matched to a gene: 12. This CDR3 is built from 16 residues. CDR1 is SGHDT and CDR2 is YYEEEE in the germline V gene. The full variable domain, with the rest looked up from reference TRBV5-6 and TRBJ2-7, is DAGVTQSPTHLIKTRGQQVTLRCSPKSGHDTVSWYQQALGQGPQFIFQYYEEEERQRGNFPDRFSGHQFPNYSSELNVNALLLGDSALYLCASSPAGDAPPYEQYFGPGTRLTVT.

This clone was seen only once. V is TRBV5-8 and J is TRBJ1-5, with D perhaps TRBD1 (5 bases). This CDR3 comprises 17 residues. Germline V lookup: CDR1 SGHTS, CDR2 YDEGEE. Trimming stripped 4 bases from V and 0 bases from J, with 17 bases between. CDR3 coding DNA: TGTGCCAGCAGCCTCCCGGGGGGTACGGATAGCAATCAGCCCCAGCATTTT. Its protein is CASSLPGGTDSNQPQHF.

The rearrangement links TRBV5-1 to TRBJ2-6; D call uncertain. Trimming shortened V by 4 bases and J by 1 base, and 15 bases separated the two germline ends. Germline CDR1 reads SGHRS; CDR2 reads YFSETQ. This CDR3 has 17 amino acids. The CDR3 DNA sequence: TGCGCCAGCAGCCCAGATCGACCGGGTTCTGGGGCCAACGTCCTGACTTTC. Translation gives CASSPDRPGSGANVLTF.

This chain uses TRBV7-9 with TRBJ2-2, with D perhaps matching TRBD1 (5 bases). Germline assignment: CDR1 SEHNR and CDR2 FQNEAQ (reference sequence). There are 17 residues in the CDR3. Trimming left V 7 bases short and J 0 bases short, with 18 bases between. CDR3 region: CASNAFSGRANTGELFF. DNA for the CDR3: TGTGCCAGCAACGCCTTCTCAGGGCGCGCGAACACCGGGGAGCTGTTTTTT.

The chain couples TRBV18 to TRBJ2-1; the D is unclear. CDR1 and CDR2 from the germline V gene are KGHSH and LQKENI. The CDR3 sequence is 15 residues long. Trimming took 2 bases from V and 2 from J, leaving 10 bases between them. The CDR3 here is CASSPSDGPYNEQFF. CDR3 sequence (DNA): TGTGCCAGCTCACCATCTGACGGGCCCTACAATGAGCAGTTCTTC. Based on the CDR3 plus reference TRBV18 and TRBJ2-1, the full variable domain is NAGVMQNPRHLVRRRGQEARLRCSPMKGHSHVYWYRQLPEEGLKFMVYLQKENIIDESGMPKERFSAEFPKEGPSILRIQQVVRGDSAAYFCASSPSDGPYNEQFFGPGTRLTVL.

CDR3 residues: CAWSSPGTGGEQYF. In nucleotides, the CDR3 is TGTGCCTGGAGTTCCCCTGGGACAGGGGGCGAGCAGTACTTC. V and J are TRBV30 and TRBJ2-7; 11 bases agree with TRBD1. Trimming cost V 2 bases and J 6 bases; bases outside gene matches: 6. The CDR3 has 14 residues. Germline V gene data show CDR1 as GTSNPN and CDR2 as SVGIG (reference sequence).